The entry that follows covers one T cell receptor beta chain sequence. Its antigen remains unknown. These data are taken from a study of cytomegalovirus exposure and HLA in healthy donors. The CDR3 consists of 16 residues. The germline gives CDR1 SGHVS, CDR2 FQNEAQ. Trimming shortened V by 4 bases and J by 3 bases, and 16 bases separated the two germline ends. The PCR was carried out with 60 Vbeta primers and 13 Jbeta primers. Method: immunoSEQ multiplex PCR; TCRdb's copy keeps in-frame clones and lacks some. The sample spans roughly 75,000 clones; the ten largest clones claim 4% to 6%. Points from the study as a whole: Owing to their indistinguishability, certain V segments, notably TRBV6-2 and TRBV6-3, were excluded. Cytomegalovirus-associated status was assigned to 164 TCR beta chains. In all likelihood, a cluster of highly shared sequence variants was a sequencing artifact. It was only CMV serostatus that was available as immune exposure information.

The TCR was taken from a middle-aged man in good health and CMV-seronegative. The V gene is TRBV7-8, the J gene TRBJ2-1; a weak D match, TRBD1 (5 bases). The sequenced sample was PBMCs. CDR3 loop: CASSSQSRAIYNEQFF. The CDR3 DNA sequence: TGTGCCAGCAGCTCACAAAGCAGGGCCATCTACAATGAGCAGTTCTTC.